Listed below are T cell receptor beta chains from one sample, sequenced in a study of T cells in Graves' hyperthyroidism and ophthalmopathy. A single record per CDR3 protein comes from TCRdb applying MiXCR to the multiplex PCR reads. The top ten hold 5% to 6.5% of the sample, which has a few hundred thousand distinct CDR3 sequences, roughly an eighth seen once. The source material was blood. The source is a woman between 18 and 29 years old with Graves' hyperthyroidism. CDR3s include the opening cysteine and the closing phenylalanine or tryptophan. Each record gives: clone size, V gene, J gene, D gene, CDR3 protein, CDR3 DNA. D genes are given only for firm matches. Expanded clones get a size class; other rows say once, few or many, or leave the size out.

few	TRBV9	TRBJ2-5	TRBD1	CASSANRDSRIRETQYF	TGTGCCAGCAGCGCAAACCGGGACAGCCGAATTAGAGAGACCCAGTACTTC
many	TRBV28	TRBJ2-1	TRBD1	CASSLIRQGILYNEQFF	TGTGCCAGCAGTTTGATTCGACAGGGGATTCTCTACAATGAGCAGTTCTTC
.	TRBV20-1	TRBJ2-7	.	CSASRGTRAYEQYF	TGCAGTGCCTCCCGGGGGACCAGGGCGTACGAGCAGTACTTC
few	TRBV9	TRBJ2-7	.	CASSVGEAPYEQYF	TGTGCCAGCAGCGTAGGGGAGGCACCCTACGAGCAGTACTTC
once	TRBV27	TRBJ2-1	TRBD2	CASSLIGTSRNEQFF	TGTGCCAGCAGTTTAATAGGGACTAGCCGGAATGAGCAGTTCTTC
.	TRBV7-2	TRBJ1-1	.	CASSLEVGEAFF	TGTGCCAGCAGCTTAGAGGTAGGGGAAGCTTTCTTT
many	TRBV4-3	TRBJ2-5	.	CASSTGYQETQYF	TGCGCCAGCAGCACAGGGTACCAAGAGACCCAGTACTTC
many	TRBV12-3/TRBV12-4	TRBJ2-7	.	CASSLRAGNYEQYF	TGTGCCAGCAGTTTAAGGGCAGGGAACTACGAGCAGTACTTC
few	TRBV19	TRBJ2-7	TRBD1	CASSVTGGPEQYF	TGTGCCAGTAGTGTCACAGGGGGGCCCGAGCAGTACTTC
.	TRBV6-2/TRBV6-3	TRBJ2-6	.	CASRRMTPIGANVLTF	TGTGCCAGCAGAAGGATGACCCCTATTGGGGCCAACGTCCTGACTTTC
many	TRBV7-6	TRBJ2-3	TRBD2	CASSLGSGGYTDTQYF	TGTGCCAGCAGCTTAGGGTCGGGAGGTTACACAGATACGCAGTATTTT
.	TRBV28	TRBJ2-7	.	CASRPTVQPPYEQYF	TGTGCCAGCAGGCCGACAGTACAACCCCCCTACGAGCAGTACTTC
many	TRBV20-1	TRBJ2-5	.	CSARGDPRTTGSQETQYF	TGCAGTGCTAGGGGGGACCCTAGGACAACAGGGTCGCAAGAGACCCAGTACTTC
many	TRBV28	TRBJ1-3	.	CASGSTGNTIYF	TGTGCCAGCGGAAGTACTGGAAACACCATATATTTT
few	TRBV28	TRBJ2-7	.	CASRYRRTGTTPKPYEQYF	TGTGCCAGCCGATACCGGAGGACAGGGACTACGCCGAAACCCTACGAGCAGTACTTC
many	TRBV11-1	TRBJ2-1	TRBD2	CASSLVREGSYNEQFF	TGTGCCAGCAGCTTAGTCCGGGAGGGCTCCTACAATGAGCAGTTCTTC
many	TRBV25-1	TRBJ2-7	.	CATSDRLPHDEQYF	TGTGCCACATCCGACAGATTACCCCATGACGAGCAGTACTTC
many	TRBV20-1	TRBJ1-2	TRBD1	CSAVPGQGLGYGYTF	TGCAGTGCCGTTCCCGGACAGGGTCTAGGGTATGGCTACACCTTC
many	TRBV6-8	TRBJ2-1	.	CASAKGTRWEFF	TGTGCCAGCGCAAAGGGGACGAGGTGGGAGTTCTTC
many	TRBV28	TRBJ1-4	TRBD1	CASLDPWMGQTEKLFF	TGTGCCAGCTTAGACCCCTGGATGGGACAGACCGAAAAACTGTTTTTT
.	TRBV7-2	TRBJ1-4	TRBD1	CASSRQGTVNEKLFF	TGTGCCAGCAGCCGACAGGGGACGGTTAATGAAAAACTGTTTTTT
many	TRBV14	TRBJ2-7	.	CASSFSYYEQYF	TGTGCCAGCAGCTTTAGTTACTACGAGCAGTACTTC
many	TRBV2	TRBJ2-5	.	CASSELSETQYF	TGTGCCAGCAGTGAACTGAGTGAGACCCAGTACTTC
few	TRBV5-1	TRBJ2-2	.	CASSSTTSGVGGELFF	TGCGCCAGCAGCTCCACCACCTCAGGGGTTGGCGGGGAGCTGTTTTTT
few	TRBV5-4	TRBJ2-1	.	CASSLPSSSYNEQFF	TGTGCCAGCAGCCTACCATCGAGCTCCTACAATGAGCAGTTCTTC
many	TRBV7-2	TRBJ2-7	TRBD2	CASSARSTSGSSTYEQYF	TGTGCCAGCAGCGCACGCTCAACTAGCGGGAGCTCCACCTACGAGCAGTACTTC
many	TRBV3-1	TRBJ1-5	.	CASSPIDSNQPQHF	TGTGCCAGCAGCCCGATTGATAGCAATCAGCCCCAGCATTTT
.	TRBV6-1	TRBJ2-1	TRBD1	CASSATGGNNEQFF	TGTGCCAGCAGTGCGACAGGGGGCAACAATGAGCAGTTCTTC
.	TRBV4-1	TRBJ2-5	.	CASSQGLSGAGETQYF	TGCGCCAGCAGCCAAGGCTTATCGGGGGCGGGAGAGACCCAGTACTTC
few	TRBV5-1	TRBJ2-2	TRBD2	CASRARAGRDTGELFF	TGCGCCAGCAGAGCAAGAGCGGGGAGAGACACCGGGGAGCTGTTTTTT
few	TRBV19	TRBJ1-2	.	CASSRGRTLYGYTF	TGTGCCAGTAGTAGGGGACGGACTCTCTATGGCTACACCTTC
many	TRBV7-8	TRBJ2-3	.	CASSSGSPDTQYF	TGTGCCAGCAGCTCCGGGAGCCCAGATACGCAGTATTTT
many	TRBV12-3/TRBV12-4	TRBJ2-7	.	CASSLNVRSYEQYF	TGTGCCAGCAGTTTAAATGTGAGGTCCTACGAGCAGTACTTC
few	TRBV19	TRBJ1-3	.	CASSASRLGRISGNTIYF	TGTGCCAGTAGTGCCTCGCGTTTGGGACGCATCTCTGGAAACACCATATATTTT
few	TRBV6-1	TRBJ1-3	.	CASSNNIGSSGNTIYF	TGTGCCAGCAGCAACAACATAGGCAGCTCTGGAAACACCATATATTTT
many	TRBV20-1	TRBJ2-3	.	CSARTLWGTDTQYF	TGCAGTGCCCGAACGCTCTGGGGCACAGATACGCAGTATTTT
many	TRBV7-2	TRBJ1-1	TRBD1	CASSGGQGARAFF	TGTGCCAGCAGCGGTGGACAGGGGGCTAGGGCTTTCTTT
few	TRBV18	TRBJ1-3	TRBD1	CASSHPGQRNSGNTIYF	TGTGCCAGCTCACACCCGGGACAGCGAAACTCTGGAAACACCATATATTTT
.	TRBV3-1	TRBJ2-7	TRBD2	CASSSTSGSSGEQYF	TGTGCCAGCAGCTCGACTAGCGGGAGTTCTGGGGAGCAGTACTTC
many	TRBV9	TRBJ2-5	.	CASSVGGQQETQYF	TGTGCCAGCAGCGTGGGGGGACAGCAAGAGACCCAGTACTTC
.	TRBV30	TRBJ1-4	TRBD1	CAWSDGTANEKLFF	TGTGCCTGGAGTGACGGGACAGCCAATGAAAAACTGTTTTTT
many	TRBV20-1	TRBJ2-1	TRBD1	CSARGTGGNNEQFF	TGCAGTGCCCGGGGGACAGGGGGTAACAATGAGCAGTTCTTC
few	TRBV5-1	TRBJ2-5	.	CASSLVGSSLGQETQYF	TGCGCCAGCAGCTTGGTTGGTTCTTCTCTCGGCCAAGAGACCCAGTACTTC
many	TRBV20-1	TRBJ2-7	.	CSATAGDGRPLNEQYF	TGCAGTGCTACCGCCGGGGATGGGCGTCCCCTGAACGAGCAGTACTTC
many	TRBV6-1	TRBJ2-1	TRBD2	CASSSGTSGVYNEQFF	TGTGCCAGCAGTTCCGGGACTAGCGGGGTATACAATGAGCAGTTCTTC
.	TRBV6-4	TRBJ2-1	.	CASSDSNNEQFF	TGTGCCAGCAGTGACTCCAACAATGAGCAGTTCTTC
.	TRBV4-3	TRBJ2-3	TRBD2	CASSQGPVSGLAGDTQYF	TGCGCCAGCAGCCAAGGCCCGGTATCTGGACTAGCGGGAGATACGCAGTATTTT
.	TRBV11-2	TRBJ2-1	.	CASSQEMEGKEQFF	TGTGCCAGCAGCCAGGAGATGGAGGGCAAGGAGCAGTTCTTC
.	TRBV4-3	TRBJ2-2	TRBD2	CASSQGSTGLASLSGELFF	TGCGCCAGCAGCCAAGGGAGTACAGGACTAGCGAGTTTATCCGGGGAGCTGTTTTTT
.	TRBV28	TRBJ1-6	.	CASSLAGSMYNSPLHF	TGTGCCAGCAGCTTAGCCGGATCAATGTATAATTCACCCCTCCACTTT
many	TRBV27	TRBJ1-6	.	CASSLSRGPIYNSPLHF	TGTGCCAGCAGTTTATCGAGGGGACCGATATATAATTCACCCCTCCACTTT
few	TRBV28	TRBJ2-2	.	CASKDRDWNTGELFF	TGTGCCAGTAAAGACAGGGACTGGAACACCGGGGAGCTGTTTTTT
many	TRBV20-1	TRBJ2-3	TRBD1	CSAYVRTGRSTDTQYF	TGCAGTGCCTATGTGCGGACAGGGAGGAGCACAGATACGCAGTATTTT
many	TRBV11-2	TRBJ2-7	TRBD1	CASSSPIGQGYEQYF	TGTGCCAGCAGCTCTCCCATTGGACAGGGCTACGAGCAGTACTTC
.	TRBV5-1	TRBJ2-7	TRBD2	CASSLVGSGDYGQYF	TGCGCCAGCAGCTTGGTAGGGAGCGGGGACTACGGGCAGTACTTC
many	TRBV24-1	TRBJ1-2	.	CATSDLFNGYTF	TGTGCCACCAGTGATCTCTTCAATGGCTACACCTTC
many	TRBV12-3/TRBV12-4	TRBJ2-2	.	CASTLPGGPNTGELFF	TGTGCCAGCACTTTGCCTGGGGGGCCCAACACCGGGGAGCTGTTTTTT
many	TRBV7-9	TRBJ2-3	.	CASSLWLGRDFGDTQYF	TGTGCCAGCAGCTTATGGCTCGGCCGGGATTTCGGAGATACGCAGTATTTT